The rows below give T cell receptor beta chains drawn from one sample of a study of shared clonotypes between healthy human individuals. The method was immunoSEQ multiplex PCR; TCRdb's version includes in-frame clones alone and lacks a portion of them. This sample carries fewer than 1 million clones, about 97% of them seen once, and the ten largest clones take less than 0.25%. The sequenced material came from naive CD8+ T cells sorted from blood. These receptors were obtained from a man aged 25-45 years in good health. The CDR3 runs from the conserved cysteine through the conserved F or W. The D gene is left open where the match is weak. A row's size may be missing; if present it is once, few, many or a size class.

j_call	v_call	d_call	clone_size	cdr3_aa	cdr3_nt
TRBJ2-7	TRBV7-2	TRBD2	-	CASSLDRTSGNEQYF	TGTGCCAGCAGCTTAGACCGGACTAGCGGGAACGAGCAGTACTTC
TRBJ2-1	TRBV2	TRBD2	-	CASRVLSGRGDEQFF	TGTGCCAGCAGGGTTCTTAGCGGGAGGGGCGATGAGCAGTTCTTC
TRBJ1-5	TRBV7-8	-	-	CASSLASFYSNQPQHF	TGTGCCAGCAGCTTAGCGTCGTTTTATAGCAATCAGCCCCAGCATTTT
TRBJ1-2	TRBV5-1	-	-	CASSLWDGIYGYTF	TGCGCCAGCAGTTTGTGGGACGGCATCTATGGCTACACCTTC
TRBJ2-3	TRBV5-1	TRBD2	-	CASSSSSSGGATDTQYF	TGCGCCAGCAGCTCGAGTTCTAGCGGGGGAGCCACAGATACGCAGTATTTT
TRBJ2-1	TRBV11-2	TRBD2	-	CASSLLAGGSYNEQFF	TGTGCCAGCAGCTTACTAGCGGGGGGGTCCTACAATGAGCAGTTCTTC
TRBJ2-1	TRBV7-3	TRBD2	-	CASSILAGVANEQFF	TGTGCCAGCAGCATACTAGCGGGAGTGGCCAATGAGCAGTTCTTC
TRBJ2-7	TRBV7-9	-	-	CASSLEENSYEQYF	TGTGCCAGCAGCTTAGAGGAGAACTCCTACGAGCAGTACTTC
TRBJ2-5	TRBV5-4	-	-	CASSSLSGTQYF	TGTGCCAGCAGCTCCCTTTCAGGGACCCAGTACTTC
TRBJ2-7	TRBV7-6	-	-	CASSYRDTRFSSSYEQYF	TGTGCCAGCAGCTACCGGGACACCAGATTTTCGAGCTCCTACGAGCAGTACTTC
TRBJ2-7	TRBV27	-	-	CASSLTLGYEQYF	TGTGCCAGCAGCCTAACGCTGGGTTACGAGCAGTACTTC
TRBJ2-5	TRBV5-1	TRBD1	-	CASSLVGTVGETQYF	TGCGCCAGCAGCTTGGTTGGGACAGTGGGAGAGACCCAGTACTTC
TRBJ2-1	TRBV6-6	-	-	CASRDGDNEQFF	TGTGCCAGCCGGGACGGAGACAATGAGCAGTTCTTC
TRBJ2-7	TRBV28	-	-	CASSLRESASEQYF	TGTGCCAGCAGCCTGCGCGAGTCCGCCTCCGAGCAGTACTTC
TRBJ2-7	TRBV23-1	-	-	CASSQSRMFSGTHHEQYF	TGCGCCAGCAGTCAATCGAGGATGTTTTCTGGCACTCACCACGAGCAGTACTTC
TRBJ2-3	TRBV7-6	TRBD1	-	CASSLQGGTDTQYF	TGTGCCAGCAGCTTACAGGGGGGCACAGATACGCAGTATTTT
TRBJ1-1	TRBV11-2	-	-	CASSSLHASEAFF	TGTGCCAGCAGCTCCCTTCACGCCAGTGAAGCTTTCTTT
TRBJ1-4	TRBV28	-	-	CASSLFSLSGWRNEKLFF	TGTGCCAGCAGTTTATTTTCTTTATCCGGGTGGCGGAATGAAAAACTGTTTTTT
TRBJ2-7	TRBV27	-	-	CASSLTIFGYEQYF	TGTGCCAGCAGTTTAACCATCTTCGGCTACGAGCAGTACTTC
TRBJ2-2	TRBV7-9	-	-	CASSHTTGTGELFF	TGTGCCAGCAGCCACACAACAGGGACCGGGGAGCTGTTTTTT
TRBJ2-5	TRBV11-3	TRBD2	-	CASSSRGSRETQYF	TGTGCCAGCAGCTCGCGGGGGAGCAGGGAGACCCAGTACTTC
TRBJ1-1	TRBV30	-	-	CVWNGGANTEAFF	TGTGTTTGGAATGGAGGAGCGAACACTGAAGCTTTCTTT
TRBJ2-1	TRBV2	-	-	CASSSDSSYNEQFF	TGTGCCAGCAGTTCAGACTCGTCCTACAATGAGCAGTTCTTC
TRBJ2-7	TRBV2	-	-	CASFLRGSYEQYF	TGTGCCAGCTTCCTCAGGGGATCCTACGAGCAGTACTTC
TRBJ1-1	TRBV19	TRBD1	-	CASSKLIRTGENTEAFF	TGTGCCAGTAGTAAGCTGATTCGGACAGGGGAGAACACTGAAGCTTTCTTT
TRBJ2-4	TRBV7-9	-	-	CASSLENYRVQYF	TGTGCCAGCAGCTTAGAAAACTACAGGGTTCAGTACTTC
TRBJ2-3	TRBV13	TRBD2	-	CASSPGLADTQYF	TGTGCCAGCAGCCCGGGACTAGCGGATACGCAGTATTTT
TRBJ2-7	TRBV5-1	-	-	CASSFRALSYEQYF	TGCGCCAGCAGCTTCCGCGCCCTGAGCTACGAGCAGTACTTC
TRBJ1-2	TRBV27	TRBD1	-	CASWGQGVTYTF	TGTGCCAGTTGGGGGCAGGGGGTAACCTACACCTTC
TRBJ1-1	TRBV7-9	-	-	CASSLAAEAFF	TGTGCCAGCAGCTTAGCAGCTGAAGCTTTCTTT
TRBJ2-1	TRBV29-1	TRBD2	-	CSVNGLAGGFGNEQFF	TGCAGCGTTAATGGACTAGCGGGAGGATTCGGGAATGAGCAGTTCTTC
TRBJ1-4	TRBV5-5	-	-	CASSLVLSGWDEKLFF	TGTGCCAGCAGCTTGGTGCTGTCAGGGTGGGATGAAAAACTGTTTTTT
TRBJ2-1	TRBV19	-	once	CASSIVSGHYNEQFF	TGTGCCAGTAGTATCGTTAGCGGCCACTACAATGAGCAGTTCTTC
TRBJ2-1	TRBV9	-	-	CASSVEAISGYNEQFF	TGTGCCAGCAGCGTAGAGGCCATATCGGGCTACAATGAGCAGTTCTTC
TRBJ2-5	TRBV10-3	TRBD1	once	CAIREGTGGTGETQYF	TGTGCCATCCGAGAGGGGACAGGGGGAACGGGAGAGACCCAGTACTTC
TRBJ1-2	TRBV27	-	-	CASSLKTDYGYTF	TGTGCCAGCAGTTTAAAAACAGATTATGGCTACACCTTC
TRBJ2-7	TRBV27	-	-	CASSSYRTLYEQYF	TGTGCCAGCAGTTCCTACAGGACCCTCTACGAGCAGTACTTC
TRBJ2-5	TRBV28	-	-	CASSLRWGQETQYF	TGTGCCAGCAGTTTAAGGTGGGGTCAAGAGACCCAGTACTTC
TRBJ2-3	TRBV7-9	TRBD2	-	CASSLDVTSRDTQYF	TGTGCCAGCAGCTTAGACGTGACTAGCAGGGATACGCAGTATTTT
TRBJ2-7	TRBV27	-	-	CASSLSGPNYEQYF	TGTGCCAGCAGTTTGTCTGGGCCGAACTACGAGCAGTACTTC
TRBJ2-7	TRBV7-6	-	-	CASLKNEQYF	TGTGCCAGCCTTAAGAACGAGCAGTACTTC
TRBJ2-5	TRBV5-5	-	-	CASSLGATDEETQYF	TGTGCCAGCAGCTTGGGAGCGACAGACGAAGAGACCCAGTACTTC
TRBJ2-7	TRBV13	TRBD1	-	CASSPRDRVYEQYF	TGTGCCAGCAGCCCCCGGGACAGGGTCTACGAGCAGTACTTC
TRBJ2-7	TRBV27	-	-	CASSLTSSYEQYF	TGTGCCAGCAGTTTAACTAGCTCCTACGAGCAGTACTTC
TRBJ2-7	TRBV10-2	-	-	CASAGEEGASYEQYF	TGCGCCAGCGCCGGCGAAGAAGGGGCGTCCTACGAGCAGTACTTC
TRBJ1-4	TRBV19	-	-	CASSIAYATNEKLFF	TGTGCCAGTAGTATCGCATATGCGACTAATGAAAAACTGTTTTTT
TRBJ2-7	TRBV5-1	-	-	CASSSVLGANLYEQYF	TGCGCCAGCAGCTCAGTTCTGGGGGCCAACCTTTACGAGCAGTACTTC
TRBJ2-1	TRBV19	TRBD2	-	CASSPGRASGNYNEQFF	TGTGCCAGTTCCCCTGGTAGGGCTAGCGGGAACTACAATGAGCAGTTCTTC